This TCR beta chain was captured in a study of T cell repertoires in cytomegalovirus infection. Study as a whole: TCR beta signatures that were public indicated CMV infection and matching HLA type.

General study findings and limits: Clonotype analysis showed dominance of the ex vivo response by HLA-C-restricted CMV-specific TCR beta clonotypes. The cumulative frequency of public TCR beta families identified carriers of CMV plus the relevant HLA.

Each CDR3 protein gets one entry after TCRdb re-called the reads with MiXCR. The sample holds fewer than 550,000 distinct CDR3 sequences, 26% seen once. Germline loops: CDR1 MNHEY, CDR2 SVGEGT. After removal of 5 bases from V and 6 bases from J, the junction contained 5 bases not matched to a gene. There are 14 residues in the CDR3. This clonotype appeared a few times. Its antigen is not identified. Sequenced: PBMCs. The chain employs TRBV6-2 or TRBV6-3 and TRBJ1-5; the match to TRBD1 covers 9 bases. This clonotype was sampled from a human donor in good health (CMV status not recorded). Some clones in this sample may be carry-over from other donors' samples. CDR3 sequence reads: CASSAGQGSQPQHF. For the CDR3, the DNA is TGTGCCAGCAGTGCCGGACAGGGGAGTCAGCCCCAGCATTTT.